This T cell receptor (beta chain) comes out of a study of identical twins. General study points: Abundant beta clonotypes from cord blood had fewer insertions, unlike memory repertoires, which showed none.

V dropped 5 bases and J dropped 4; count of bases not matched to a gene: 4. The CDR3 is made up of 13 amino acids. The germline gives CDR1 SGHAT, CDR2 FQNNGV. On this clonotype: The antigen is undetermined.

MiXCR, applied by TCRdb to the 5' RACE reads, yields one record per CDR3 protein. This sample carries approximately 280,000 distinct CDR3 sequences, about 8.1% of them seen once, and the ten largest clones take approximately 2%. This sample was shared with a second study, whose subject was yellow fever vaccine responses in identical twins.

Input material: memory (CD45RO+) T cells sorted from blood. This clonotype originated in a woman aged 18-30 years in good health. This chain uses TRBV11-2 with TRBJ2-5; 7 nucleotides align to TRBD2. The CDR3 bases are TGTGCCAGCAGCCCTGTAGCGGGAGAGACCCAGTACTTC. Its protein product is CASSPVAGETQYF. Using reference TRBV11-2 and TRBJ2-5 for the parts outside the CDR3, the full variable domain is EAGVAQSPRYKIIEKRQSVAFWCNPISGHATLYWYQQILGQGPKLLIQFQNNGVVDDSQLPKDRFSAERLKGVDSTLKIQPAKLEDSAVYLCASSPVAGETQYFGPGTRLLVL.